The clone carrying this T cell receptor (beta chain) showed up just a few times. TCRdb's copy holds only in-frame clones and misses some; the assay was immunoSEQ multiplex PCR. The sample lists 130,000 to 150,000 clones, around 87% occurring once. The CDR3 is made up of 14 amino acids. Germline V gene sequence: CDR1 MGHRA, CDR2 YSYEKL. Trimming stripped 4 bases from V and 3 bases from J, with 12 bases between. The data are from a study of T cell responses to AZD1222 COVID-19 vaccine. This clonotype was obtained from an adult in good health. The chain carries TRBV4-1 and TRBJ1-1; no firm D call. Here the sequenced sample was peripheral blood, taken on day 0 of AZD1222 vaccination. The CDR3 loop is CASSRVAGDTEAFF. CDR3 in DNA: TGCGCCAGCAGCCGAGTGGCCGGGGACACTGAAGCTTTCTTT.